This T cell receptor beta chain was recorded in a study of CD8 T cells in Susac syndrome (dated by TCRdb to between 2019 and 2020). With regard to the full study: Repertoire sequencing was used to test whether CD8+ T cell activation and differentiation in Susac syndrome was antigen driven. The study compared CD8+ T cell repertoire clonality among eleven to twelve healthy donors, 14 Susac syndrome patients and approximately 16 multiple sclerosis patients.

What the study reported, not specific to this receptor: The TCR sequencing and HLA analysis was acknowledged to have included a relatively small number of individuals.

Note on this clonotype: Its antigen is not yet known. At one end, the junction sequence differs from germline, possibly due to a read error.

RNA was extracted with the RNeasy kit and roughly 0.5 to 1 ug was reverse transcribed using random hexamers. The immunoSEQ multiplex PCR assay, covering 54 Vbeta and 13 Jbeta segments, was used to amplify TCR beta CDR3 regions. PCR amplification bias was corrected by using a synthetic template baseline for primer optimization and computational correction. As for how the authors treated the data: Reads were assigned to V, D and J genes according to IMGT and analyzed in immunoSEQ Analyzer, with only productive sequences retained. Clonality was computed as one minus Shannon entropy normalized by log2 of the number of productive unique sequences. For each patient and control, public and private clones were evaluated within the 100 most prevalent clones. Clones were defined as Susac-specific if absent from the healthy and MS cohorts, from over a thousand published viral clones and from other ImmuneACCESS disease sequences. TCRdb reprocessed the public reads (quality trimming at Q25 with fastp, clone calling with MiXCR) and kept in-frame beta chains. Rows are unified per CDR3 protein, each entry keeping the most common DNA and genes. For this entry, the V and J calls and clone size follow TCRdb and not the study's own pipeline. Within this sample are about 70,000 distinct CDR3 sequences, with 95% of them counted one time only. In total, the top ten clones hold roughly 0.22% of the sample.

Peripheral blood CD8+ and CD4+ T cells from healthy donors, Susac syndrome patients and multiple sclerosis patients were profiled using high-throughput TCR beta sequencing. Healthy donors were age- and sex-matched controls. CD8+ TEMRA cells were enriched by FACS, while bulk CD8+ and CD4+ T cells were purified by magnetic negative isolation. Blood was collected in EDTA tubes and processed within 24 hours, with PBMCs isolated through density gradient centrifugation. PBMCs intended for TCR sequencing were cryopreserved in liquid nitrogen and were subsequently thawed in a 37 degrees C water bath. Purity of sorted or isolated CD4+, CD8+ and CD8+ TEMRA cells was at least 90%. The receptor's source is a human donor in good health. Specimen: CD8+ T cells from PBMCs.

The DNA reads TGTGCCAGCAGCTTAGTCGGCGGCTCCTACGAGCAGTACTTC. Its protein product is CASSLVGGSYEQYF. This receptor chain uses TRBV5-1 and TRBJ2-7; no D gene can be assigned with confidence. Looking up the germline V gene yields CDR1 SGHRS and CDR2 YFSETQ. The CDR3 spans 14 residues, from the cysteine through the phenylalanine. Just the 42-base CDR3 DNA is kept, in frame starting at base 1. Joined to the reference TRBV5-1 and TRBJ2-7 proteins, this CDR3 gives the full variable domain: KAGVTQTPRYLIKTRGQQVTLSCSPISGHRSVSWYQQTPGQGLQFLFEYFSETQRNKGNFPGRFSGRQFSNSRSEMNVSTLELGDSALYLCASSLVGGSYEQYFGPGTRLTVT.